This T cell receptor (beta chain) originates from a study of response to subunit inactivated influenza vaccine. The CDR3 sequence is 15 residues long. Germline lookup yields CDR1 GTSNPN and CDR2 SVGIG (reference sequence). V lost 5 bases to trimming and J lost 4 bases, with 17 bases between them. TCRdb reprocessed the RT-PCR reads with MiXCR, giving one entry per CDR3 protein. This table holds approximately 530,000 distinct CDR3 sequences, over 10% found once. This chain joins TRBV30 and TRBJ2-2; TRBD2 might be the D (6 bases). This clonotype was sampled from a man aged 50 or older who received an inactivated influenza vaccine. The sample was PBMCs from blood, taken 40 to 50 days after vaccination. The CDR3 region is CAWDGGDWFTGELFF. For the CDR3, the DNA is TGTGCCTGGGACGGTGGGGACTGGTTCACCGGGGAGCTGTTTTTT. The whole variable domain, remainder taken from reference TRBV30 and TRBJ2-2, is SQTIHQWPATLVQPVGSPLSLECTVEGTSNPNLYWYRQAAGRGLQLLFYSVGIGQISSEVPQNLSASRPQDRQFILSSKKLLLSDSGFYLCAWDGGDWFTGELFFGEGSRLTVL.